A single sample is the source of the 9 T cell receptor beta chains below, sequenced in a study of cytomegalovirus exposure and HLA in healthy donors. The assay was immunoSEQ multiplex PCR, and TCRdb's table has in-frame clones only and misses some. Among 150,000 to 200,000 clones listed, 84% were seen once. Source material: PBMCs. These receptors were obtained from a young woman in good health and CMV-seropositive.

The chain couples TRBV27 to TRBJ2-3; 8 bases are shared with TRBD1. V was clipped by 3 bases and J by 2 bases; unmatched bases: 4. Per the germline V gene, CDR1 is MNHEY and CDR2 is SMNVEV (reference sequence). CDR3 length equals 15 residues. CDR3 sequence reads: CASSFGQGNTDTQYF. The CDR3 DNA is TGTGCCAGCAGTTTTGGACAGGGAAACACAGATACGCAGTATTTT.

The chain links TRBV6-1 to TRBJ1-1, with D tentatively TRBD1 (6 bases). V gave up 1 base and J gave up 0 bases, with 9 bases separating them. This CDR3 is 15 amino acids long. CDR1 MNHNS and CDR2 SASEGT come from the germline V gene. CDR3 amino acids: CASSEVGAMNTEAFF. CDR3 coding DNA: TGTGCCAGCAGTGAAGTGGGGGCGATGAACACTGAAGCTTTCTTT.

J is TRBJ2-1 and V is TRBV30; D call uncertain. CDR1 and CDR2 (germline): GTSNPN, SVGIG (reference sequence). The CDR3 is 15 residues long. Trimming left V 4 bases short and J 1 base short, with 14 bases between. The CDR3 protein is CAWMARGGSYNEQFF. The CDR3 DNA follows: TGTGCCTGGATGGCCCGAGGCGGTTCCTACAATGAGCAGTTCTTC. The full variable domain, its missing parts supplied by reference TRBV30 and TRBJ2-1, is SQTIHQWPATLVQPVGSPLSLECTVEGTSNPNLYWYRQAAGRGLQLLFYSVGIGQISSEVPQNLSASRPQDRQFILSSKKLLLSDSGFYLCAWMARGGSYNEQFFGPGTRLTVL.

CDR3 residues: CASSPPRTGELFF. In DNA, the CDR3 is TGTGCCAGCAGCCCCCCAAGGACCGGGGAACTGTTTTTT. The chain has TRBV9 and TRBJ1-4; D is ambiguous. This CDR3 is built from 13 residues. The V and J ends lost 4 bases and 12 bases respectively, with 16 bases between them. CDR1 is SGDLS, CDR2 YYNGEE, per germline.

The chain combines TRBV6-1 with TRBJ1-4; D may be TRBD1 (5 bases). This CDR3 region has 13 residues. Germline V gene lookup returns CDR1 MNHNS and CDR2 SASEGT. The CDR3 loop reads CACGEAGNEKLFF. CDR3 nucleotide sequence: TGTGCTTGCGGGGAAGCAGGGAATGAAAAACTGTTTTTT.

The J gene is TRBJ2-1, the V gene TRBV2; D is unresolved. Looked up from germline, CDR1 is SNHLY and CDR2 is FYNNEI. This CDR3 is 14 amino acids long. The ends were cut back, 1 base at V and 7 bases at J, with 11 bases in the middle. The CDR3 DNA sequence: TGTGCCAGCAGTGAAGTAGACGGGTTGAATGAGCAGTTCTTC. This encodes CASSEVDGLNEQFF. The variable domain in full, completed from reference TRBV2 and TRBJ2-1, reads EPEVTQTPSHQVTQMGQEVILRCVPISNHLYFYWYRQILGQKVEFLVSFYNNEISEKSEIFDDQFSVERPDGSNFTLKIRSTKLEDSAMYFCASSEVDGLNEQFFGPGTRLTVL.

The genes are TRBV4-1 and TRBJ2-1; D perhaps matches TRBD1 (5 bases). Germline lookup yields CDR1 MGHRA and CDR2 YSYEKL. Trimming took 1 base from V and 3 from J, leaving 10 bases between them. CDR3 size: 15 residues. The CDR3 DNA is TGCGCCAGCAGCCAAGGTTCTGACAGCTACAATGAGCAGTTCTTC. Translating it yields CASSQGSDSYNEQFF.

V usage is TRBV18 and J usage is TRBJ2-7; D may be TRBD1 (5 bases). V lost 2 bases and J lost 4, with 15 bases in between. Germline CDR1 is KGHSH and CDR2 is LQKENI. The CDR3 length is 15 residues. The CDR3 DNA reads TGTGCCAGCTCACCAGGGCAGGGAATGGAGTACGAGCAGTACTTC. This encodes CASSPGQGMEYEQYF.

The chain joins TRBV29-1 to TRBJ2-1; 7 bases line up with TRBD2. The germline V gene encodes CDR1 SQVTM and CDR2 ANQGSEA. The CDR3 covers 16 residues. The trim removed 0 bases at V and 4 bases at J, leaving 9 bases unmatched. CDR3 loop: CSVEDPRRGSYNEQFF. CDR3 in DNA: TGCAGCGTTGAAGATCCACGGCGGGGGAGTTACAATGAGCAGTTCTTC.